Here is one TCR beta chain with its context. The entry originates in a study of blood T cell repertoires in COVID-19. Study-wide background: From the United States, Italy and Spain came samples of acute and convalescent COVID-19. PBMCs, B-cell-depleted T cells, or T cells provided the cDNA or gDNA that made up the material.

Per the original methods: Using reference gene primer amplification, nucleated cell counts were estimated. Profiling relied on immunoSEQ multiplex PCR, and the TCRdb table lists in-frame clones only, not all of them. That table is the source of V, J and clone size, and D and trimming were worked out from the DNA. Altogether about 120,000 clones are present, approximately 86% being singletons, with the ten largest covering 0.88%. This CDR3 is built from 14 residues. In germline, CDR1 is MDHEN, CDR2 SYDVKM. With 2 bases removed from V and 7 bases from J, the gap between germline ends came to 11 bases. The TCR originated in a woman aged 50 to 65 with active or convalescent COVID-19. The rearrangement links TRBV28 to TRBJ1-4; D unresolved. Sequenced sample: peripheral blood. The CDR3 sequence: CASSLGEEGEKLFF. The CDR3 coding sequence is TGTGCCAGCAGTTTAGGGGAAGAGGGTGAAAAACTGTTTTTT.